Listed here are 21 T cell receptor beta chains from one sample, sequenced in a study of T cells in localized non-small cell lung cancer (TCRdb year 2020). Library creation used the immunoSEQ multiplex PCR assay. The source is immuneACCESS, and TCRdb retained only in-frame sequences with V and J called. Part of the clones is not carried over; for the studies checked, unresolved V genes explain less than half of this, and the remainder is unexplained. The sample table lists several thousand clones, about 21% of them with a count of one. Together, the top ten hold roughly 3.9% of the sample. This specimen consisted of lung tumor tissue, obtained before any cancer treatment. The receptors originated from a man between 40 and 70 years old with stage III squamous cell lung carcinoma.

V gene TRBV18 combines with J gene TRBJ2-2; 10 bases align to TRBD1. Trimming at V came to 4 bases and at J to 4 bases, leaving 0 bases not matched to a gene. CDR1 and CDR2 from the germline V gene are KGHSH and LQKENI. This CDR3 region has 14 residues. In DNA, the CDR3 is TGTGCCAGCTCACGGGACAGGGGCACCGGGGAGCTGTTTTTT. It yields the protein CASSRDRGTGELFF.

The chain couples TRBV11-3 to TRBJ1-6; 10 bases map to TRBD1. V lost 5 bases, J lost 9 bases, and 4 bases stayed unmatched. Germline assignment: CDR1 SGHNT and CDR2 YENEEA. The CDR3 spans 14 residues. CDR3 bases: TGTGCCAGCAGCGCCCGGACAGGGGGTTCACCCCTCCACTTT. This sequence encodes CASSARTGGSPLHF.

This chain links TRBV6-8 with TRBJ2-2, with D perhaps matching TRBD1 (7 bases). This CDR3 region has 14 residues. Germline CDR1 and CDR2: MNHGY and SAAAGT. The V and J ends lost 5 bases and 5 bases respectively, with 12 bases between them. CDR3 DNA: TGTGCCAGCAGTACAGGGGCGGGGACCGGGGAGCTGTTTTTT. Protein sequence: CASSTGAGTGELFF.

The CDR3 here is CATSGVTGGLYNQPQHF. CDR3 bases: TGTGCCACCAGCGGGGTGACAGGGGGCTTGTACAATCAGCCCCAGCATTTT. The rearrangement links TRBV15 to TRBJ1-5, with 10 bases that match TRBD1. The V and J ends lost 5 bases and 3 bases, in that order; junction bases with no gene match: 10. Germline V CDR1 and CDR2: LNHNV, YYDKDF (reference sequence). The CDR3 spans 17 residues.

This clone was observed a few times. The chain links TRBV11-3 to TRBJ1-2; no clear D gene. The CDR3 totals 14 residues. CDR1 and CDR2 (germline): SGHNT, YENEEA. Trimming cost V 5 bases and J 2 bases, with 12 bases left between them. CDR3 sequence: CASSPTVENYGYTF. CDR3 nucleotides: TGTGCCAGCAGCCCAACGGTAGAGAACTATGGCTACACCTTC. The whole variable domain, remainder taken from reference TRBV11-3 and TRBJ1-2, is EAGVVQSPRYKIIEKKQPVAFWCNPISGHNTLYWYLQNLGQGPELLIRYENEEAVDDSQLPKDRFSAERLKGVDSTLKIQPAELGDSAVYLCASSPTVENYGYTFGSGTRLTVV.

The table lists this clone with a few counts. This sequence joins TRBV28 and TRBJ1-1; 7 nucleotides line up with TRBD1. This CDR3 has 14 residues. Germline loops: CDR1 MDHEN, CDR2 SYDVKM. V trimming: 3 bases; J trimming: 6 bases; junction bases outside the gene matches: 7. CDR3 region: CASSFTGASPEAFF. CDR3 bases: TGTGCCAGCAGTTTTACAGGGGCGAGTCCTGAAGCTTTCTTT.

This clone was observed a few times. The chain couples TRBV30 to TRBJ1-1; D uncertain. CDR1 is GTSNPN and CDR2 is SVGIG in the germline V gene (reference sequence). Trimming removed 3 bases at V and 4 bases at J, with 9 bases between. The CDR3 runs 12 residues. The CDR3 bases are TGTGCCTGGAGCCTGTGGGTCACTGAAGCTTTCTTT. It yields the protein CAWSLWVTEAFF.

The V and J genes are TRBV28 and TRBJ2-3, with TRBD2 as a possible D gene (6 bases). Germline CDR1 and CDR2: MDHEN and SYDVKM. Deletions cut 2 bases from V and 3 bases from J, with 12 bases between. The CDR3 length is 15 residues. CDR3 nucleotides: TGTGCCAGCAGTTTACCCGGGAGTGGGACAGATACGCAGTATTTT. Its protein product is CASSLPGSGTDTQYF.

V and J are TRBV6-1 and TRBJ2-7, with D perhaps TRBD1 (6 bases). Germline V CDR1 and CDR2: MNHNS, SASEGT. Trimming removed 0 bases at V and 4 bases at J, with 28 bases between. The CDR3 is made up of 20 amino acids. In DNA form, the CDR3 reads TGTGCCAGCAGTGAAGCGCTTCGTGGTGTGATATGGCAGGGGCGATACGAGCAGTACTTC. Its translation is CASSEALRGVIWQGRYEQYF.

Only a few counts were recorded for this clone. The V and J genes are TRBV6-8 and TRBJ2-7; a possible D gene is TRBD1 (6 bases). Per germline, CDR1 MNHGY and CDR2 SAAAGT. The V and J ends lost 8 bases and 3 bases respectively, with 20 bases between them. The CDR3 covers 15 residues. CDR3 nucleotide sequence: TGTGCCAGCTCGATCGTGCAGGGGCCTTACTACGAGCAGTACTTC. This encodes CASSIVQGPYYEQYF.

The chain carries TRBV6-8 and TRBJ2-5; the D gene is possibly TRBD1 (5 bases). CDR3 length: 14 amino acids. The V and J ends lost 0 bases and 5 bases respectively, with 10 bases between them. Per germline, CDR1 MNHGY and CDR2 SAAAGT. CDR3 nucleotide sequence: TGTGCCAGCAGTTACTCGAAAGGGGTTGAGACCCAGTACTTC. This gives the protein CASSYSKGVETQYF.

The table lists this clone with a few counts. This CDR3 is CASSQAEWGPNTGELFF. Here the CDR3 DNA reads TGCGCCAGCAGTCAAGCTGAGTGGGGGCCGAACACCGGGGAGCTGTTTTTT. The chain is built from TRBV23-1 and TRBJ2-2; tentatively, D is TRBD1 (6 bases). TRBV23-1 counts as an open reading frame of uncertain function. Trimming took 2 bases from V and 0 from J, leaving 13 bases between them. This CDR3 comprises 17 residues.

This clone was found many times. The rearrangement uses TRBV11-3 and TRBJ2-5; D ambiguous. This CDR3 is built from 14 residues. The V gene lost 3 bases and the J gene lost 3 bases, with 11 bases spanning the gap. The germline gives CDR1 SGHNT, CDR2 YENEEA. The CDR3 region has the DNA TGTGCCAGCAGCTTCGCCGAGACGGAAGAGACCCAGTACTTC. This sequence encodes CASSFAETEETQYF.

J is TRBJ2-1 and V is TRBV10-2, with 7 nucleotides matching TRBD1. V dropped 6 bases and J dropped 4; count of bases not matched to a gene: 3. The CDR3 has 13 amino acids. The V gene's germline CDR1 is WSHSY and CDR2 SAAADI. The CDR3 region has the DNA TGCGCCAGCAGGACAGGGATGTACAATGAGCAGTTCTTC. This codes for CASRTGMYNEQFF.

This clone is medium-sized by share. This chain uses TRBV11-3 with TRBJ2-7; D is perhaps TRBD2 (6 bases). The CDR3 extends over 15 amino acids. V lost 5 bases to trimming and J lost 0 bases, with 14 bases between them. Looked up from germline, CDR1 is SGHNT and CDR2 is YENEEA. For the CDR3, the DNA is TGTGCCAGCAGCCTGGGAGGCTACACCTCCTACGAGCAGTACTTC. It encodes CASSLGGYTSYEQYF. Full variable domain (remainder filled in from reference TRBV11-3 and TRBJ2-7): EAGVVQSPRYKIIEKKQPVAFWCNPISGHNTLYWYLQNLGQGPELLIRYENEEAVDDSQLPKDRFSAERLKGVDSTLKIQPAELGDSAVYLCASSLGGYTSYEQYFGPGTRLTVT.

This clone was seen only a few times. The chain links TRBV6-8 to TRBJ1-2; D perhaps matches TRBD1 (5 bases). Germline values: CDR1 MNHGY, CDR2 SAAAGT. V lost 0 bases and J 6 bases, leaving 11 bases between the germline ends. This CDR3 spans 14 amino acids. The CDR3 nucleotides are TGTGCCAGCAGTTACTCTGGGGGTTCGAATGGCTACACCTTC. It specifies CASSYSGGSNGYTF.

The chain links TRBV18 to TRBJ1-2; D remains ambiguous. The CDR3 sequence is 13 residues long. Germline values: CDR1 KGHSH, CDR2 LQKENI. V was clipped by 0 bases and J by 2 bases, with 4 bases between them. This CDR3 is CASSPPGNYGYTF. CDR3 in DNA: TGTGCCAGCTCACCACCGGGGAACTATGGCTACACCTTC.

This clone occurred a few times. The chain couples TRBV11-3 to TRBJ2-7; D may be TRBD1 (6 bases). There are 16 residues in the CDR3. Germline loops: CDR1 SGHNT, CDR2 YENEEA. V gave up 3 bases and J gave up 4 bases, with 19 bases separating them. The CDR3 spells CASSLAGFRGQYEQYF. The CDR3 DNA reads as TGTGCCAGCAGCTTGGCAGGTTTCAGGGGTCAGTACGAGCAGTACTTC.

The CDR3 nucleotides read TGTGCCAGCCACAGGGTGAGGAGCAATCAGCCCCAGCATTTT. It translates to CASHRVRSNQPQHF. The chain joins TRBV6-8 to TRBJ1-5, with TRBD1 as a possible D gene (6 bases). CDR1 MNHGY and CDR2 SAAAGT come from the germline V gene. The length of the CDR3 is 14 residues. V dropped 8 bases and J dropped 1 base, with 12 bases sitting between them.

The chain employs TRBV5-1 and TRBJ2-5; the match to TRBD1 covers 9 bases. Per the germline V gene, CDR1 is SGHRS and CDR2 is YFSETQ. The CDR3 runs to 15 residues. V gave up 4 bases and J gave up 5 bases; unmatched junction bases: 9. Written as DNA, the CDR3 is TGCGCCAGCAGCCGTCGTTCAGGACAGGGGGAGACCCAGTACTTC. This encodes CASSRRSGQGETQYF.

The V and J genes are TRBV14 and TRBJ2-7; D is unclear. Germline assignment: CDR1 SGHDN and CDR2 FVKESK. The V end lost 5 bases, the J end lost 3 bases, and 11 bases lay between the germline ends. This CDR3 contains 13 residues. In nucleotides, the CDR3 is TGTGCCAGCAGCTTAGGATGGGTCTACGAGCAGTACTTC. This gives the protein CASSLGWVYEQYF.